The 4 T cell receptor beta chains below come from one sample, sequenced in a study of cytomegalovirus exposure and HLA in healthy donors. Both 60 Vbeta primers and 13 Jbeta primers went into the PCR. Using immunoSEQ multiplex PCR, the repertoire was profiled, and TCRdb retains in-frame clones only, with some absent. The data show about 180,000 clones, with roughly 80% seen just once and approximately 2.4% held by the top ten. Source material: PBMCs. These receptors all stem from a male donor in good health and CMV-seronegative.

The CDR3 is CASSQDYRGLPDTQYF. The CDR3 DNA sequence: TGCGCCAGCAGCCAAGATTACAGGGGGCTTCCAGATACGCAGTATTTT. The chain carries TRBV4-3 and TRBJ2-3, with 9 bases matching TRBD1. In germline, CDR1 is LGHNA, CDR2 YSLEER. CDR3 length equals 16 residues. V lost 0 bases, J lost 4 bases, and 5 bases stayed unmatched.

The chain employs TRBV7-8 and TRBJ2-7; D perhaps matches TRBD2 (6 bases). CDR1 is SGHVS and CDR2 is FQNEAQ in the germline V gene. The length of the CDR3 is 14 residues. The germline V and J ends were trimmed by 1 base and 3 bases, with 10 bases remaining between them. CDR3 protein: CASSLGDGGYEQYF. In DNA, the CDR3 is TGTGCCAGCAGCTTAGGGGACGGGGGCTACGAGCAGTACTTC.

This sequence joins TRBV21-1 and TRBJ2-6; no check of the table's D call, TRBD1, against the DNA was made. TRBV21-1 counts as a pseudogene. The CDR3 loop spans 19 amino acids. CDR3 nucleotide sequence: TGTGCCAGCAGCAAAGAGACAGGGTCCCTTTTTAATGGGGCCAACGTCCTGACTTTC. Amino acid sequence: CASSKETGSLFNGANVLTF.

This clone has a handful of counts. CDR3 coding DNA: TGCGCCAGCAGCCAAGGGGCGGGGGAGCAAGAGACCCAGTACTTC. Translated, it gives CASSQGAGEQETQYF. V gene TRBV4-3 combines with J gene TRBJ2-5; 7 bases match TRBD2. Losses at the gene ends were 1 base for V and 2 bases for J; bases not matched to a gene: 4. The CDR3 spans 15 residues. In germline, CDR1 is LGHNA, CDR2 YSLEER.